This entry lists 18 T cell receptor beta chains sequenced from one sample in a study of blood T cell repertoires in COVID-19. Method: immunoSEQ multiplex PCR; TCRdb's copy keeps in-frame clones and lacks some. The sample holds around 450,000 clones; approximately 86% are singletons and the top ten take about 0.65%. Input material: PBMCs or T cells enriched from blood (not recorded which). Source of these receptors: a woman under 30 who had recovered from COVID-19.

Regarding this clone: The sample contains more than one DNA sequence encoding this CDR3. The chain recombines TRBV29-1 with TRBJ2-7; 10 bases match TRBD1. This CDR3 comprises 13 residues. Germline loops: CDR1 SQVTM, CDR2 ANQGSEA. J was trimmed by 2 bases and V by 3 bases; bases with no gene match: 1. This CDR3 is CSVEGQGTYEQYF. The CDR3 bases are TGCAGCGTTGAGGGACAGGGGACCTACGAGCAGTACTTC.

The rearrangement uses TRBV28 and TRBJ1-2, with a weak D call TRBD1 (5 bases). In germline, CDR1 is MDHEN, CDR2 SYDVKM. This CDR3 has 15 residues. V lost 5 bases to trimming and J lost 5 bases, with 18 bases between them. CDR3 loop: CASSIPAPQGYGYTF. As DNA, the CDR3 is TGTGCCAGCAGTATACCTGCCCCCCAGGGATATGGCTACACCTTC.

The CDR3 loop reads CASRRDRGQIAYNEQFF. The CDR3 DNA is TGCGCCAGCAGACGTGACAGGGGGCAAATAGCCTACAATGAGCAGTTCTTC. The rearrangement uses TRBV5-1 and TRBJ2-1; the match to TRBD1 covers 10 bases. The CDR3 totals 17 residues. The V segment lost 5 bases and the J segment 2 bases; nucleotides outside the gene matches: 10. Germline V gene sequence: CDR1 SGHRS, CDR2 YFSETQ.

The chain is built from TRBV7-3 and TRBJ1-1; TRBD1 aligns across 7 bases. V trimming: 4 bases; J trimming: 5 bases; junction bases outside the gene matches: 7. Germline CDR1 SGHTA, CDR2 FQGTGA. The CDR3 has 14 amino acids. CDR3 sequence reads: CASSSTGSGTEAFF. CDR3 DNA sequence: TGTGCCAGCAGCTCGACAGGGAGTGGGACTGAAGCTTTCTTT.

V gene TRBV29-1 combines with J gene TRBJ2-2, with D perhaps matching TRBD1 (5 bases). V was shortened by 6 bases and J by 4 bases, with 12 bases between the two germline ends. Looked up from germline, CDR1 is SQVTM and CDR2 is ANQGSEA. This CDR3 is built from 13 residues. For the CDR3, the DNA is TGCAGCGTGTACAGGAAACTCACCGGGGAGCTGTTTTTT. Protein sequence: CSVYRKLTGELFF.

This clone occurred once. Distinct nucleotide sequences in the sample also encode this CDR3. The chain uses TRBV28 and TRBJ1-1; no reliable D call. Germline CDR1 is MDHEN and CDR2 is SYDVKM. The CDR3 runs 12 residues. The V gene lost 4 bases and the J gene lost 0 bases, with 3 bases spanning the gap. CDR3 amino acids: CASSSMNTEAFF. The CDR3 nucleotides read TGTGCCAGCAGTTCCATGAACACTGAAGCTTTCTTT.

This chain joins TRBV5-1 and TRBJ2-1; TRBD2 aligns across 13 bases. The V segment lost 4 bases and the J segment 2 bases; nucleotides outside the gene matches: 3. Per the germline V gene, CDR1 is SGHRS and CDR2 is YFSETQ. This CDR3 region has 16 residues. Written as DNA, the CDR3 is TGCGCCAGCAGCCTCGGACTAGCGGGGGCCTACAATGAGCAGTTCTTC. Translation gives CASSLGLAGAYNEQFF.

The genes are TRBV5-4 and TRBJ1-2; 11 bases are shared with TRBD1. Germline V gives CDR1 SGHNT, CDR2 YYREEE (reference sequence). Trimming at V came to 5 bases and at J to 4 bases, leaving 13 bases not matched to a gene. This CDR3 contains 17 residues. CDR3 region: CASSQKGQGVGSYGYTF. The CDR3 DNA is TGTGCCAGCAGTCAGAAGGGACAGGGGGTGGGATCCTATGGCTACACCTTC.

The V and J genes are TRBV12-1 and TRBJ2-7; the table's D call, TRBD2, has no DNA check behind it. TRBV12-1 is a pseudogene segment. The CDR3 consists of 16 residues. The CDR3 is CASSFGLAGGPCEQYF. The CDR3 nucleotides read TGTGCCAGCAGCTTTGGCCTAGCGGGGGGGCCATGCGAGCAGTACTTC.

The chain's CDR3 is CASSLRSIGQGNTEAFF. The CDR3 DNA reads as TGTGCCAGCAGCCTCCGATCGATTGGGCAGGGGAACACTGAAGCTTTCTTT. The chain employs TRBV7-9 and TRBJ1-1; a weak D match, TRBD1 (5 bases). The V end lost 5 bases, the J end lost 1 base, and 20 bases lay between the germline ends. Germline CDR1 reads SEHNR; CDR2 reads FQNEAQ (reference sequence). The CDR3 extends over 17 amino acids.

CDR3 DNA sequence: TGCGCCAGCAGCTTGGCTCCACATAACACTGAAGCTTTCTTT. It is translated as CASSLAPHNTEAFF. The V and J genes are TRBV5-1 and TRBJ1-1; D ambiguous. V gave up 0 bases and J gave up 2 bases, with 8 bases separating them. Looked up from germline, CDR1 is SGHRS and CDR2 is YFSETQ. The CDR3 is 14 amino acids. The complete variable domain, with remaining parts taken from reference TRBV5-1 and TRBJ1-1, reads KAGVTQTPRYLIKTRGQQVTLSCSPISGHRSVSWYQQTPGQGLQFLFEYFSETQRNKGNFPGRFSGRQFSNSRSEMNVSTLELGDSALYLCASSLAPHNTEAFFGQGTRLTVV.

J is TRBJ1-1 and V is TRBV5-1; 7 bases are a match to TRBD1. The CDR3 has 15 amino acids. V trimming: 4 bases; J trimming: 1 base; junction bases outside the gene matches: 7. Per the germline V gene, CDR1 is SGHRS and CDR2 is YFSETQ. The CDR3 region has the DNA TGCGCCAGCAGCAGAACAGGGGTGGAGAACACTGAAGCTTTCTTT. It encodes CASSRTGVENTEAFF. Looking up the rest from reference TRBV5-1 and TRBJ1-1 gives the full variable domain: KAGVTQTPRYLIKTRGQQVTLSCSPISGHRSVSWYQQTPGQGLQFLFEYFSETQRNKGNFPGRFSGRQFSNSRSEMNVSTLELGDSALYLCASSRTGVENTEAFFGQGTRLTVV.

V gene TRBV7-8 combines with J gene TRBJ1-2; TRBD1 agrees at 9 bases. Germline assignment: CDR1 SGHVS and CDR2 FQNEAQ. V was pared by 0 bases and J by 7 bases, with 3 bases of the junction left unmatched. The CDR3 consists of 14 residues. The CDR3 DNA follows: TGTGCCAGCAGCTTAGCGGGGACAGGGAGTGGCTACACCTTC. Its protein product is CASSLAGTGSGYTF. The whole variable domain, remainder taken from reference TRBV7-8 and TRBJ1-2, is GAGVSQSPRYKVAKRGQDVALRCDPISGHVSLFWYQQALGQGPEFLTYFQNEAQLDKSGLPSDRFFAERPEGSVSTLKIQRTQQEDSAVYLCASSLAGTGSGYTFGSGTRLTVV.

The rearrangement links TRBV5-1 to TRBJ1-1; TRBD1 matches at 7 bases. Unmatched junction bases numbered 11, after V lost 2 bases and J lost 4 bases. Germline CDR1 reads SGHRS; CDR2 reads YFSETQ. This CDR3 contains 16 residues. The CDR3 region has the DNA TGCGCCAGCAGCTTCCGGACAGGAGGAACGGGCACTGAAGCTTTCTTT. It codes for CASSFRTGGTGTEAFF.

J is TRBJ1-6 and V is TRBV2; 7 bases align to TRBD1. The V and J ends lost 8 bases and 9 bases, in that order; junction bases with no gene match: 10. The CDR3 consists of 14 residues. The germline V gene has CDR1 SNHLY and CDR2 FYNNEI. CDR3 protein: CASGLDRVGSPLHF. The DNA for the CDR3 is TGTGCCAGCGGGCTCGACAGGGTTGGTTCACCCCTCCACTTT.

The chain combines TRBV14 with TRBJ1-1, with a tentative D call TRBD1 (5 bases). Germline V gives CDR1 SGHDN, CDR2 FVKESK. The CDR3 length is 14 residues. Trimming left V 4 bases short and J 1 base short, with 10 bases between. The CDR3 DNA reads TGTGCCAGCAGCCTCAGGGTAGGGAACACTGAAGCTTTCTTT. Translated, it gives CASSLRVGNTEAFF.

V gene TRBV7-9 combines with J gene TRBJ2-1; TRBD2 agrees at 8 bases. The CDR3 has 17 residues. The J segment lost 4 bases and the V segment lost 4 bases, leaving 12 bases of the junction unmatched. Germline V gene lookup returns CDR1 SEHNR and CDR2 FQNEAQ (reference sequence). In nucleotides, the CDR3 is TGTGCCAGCAGCTCCACAGGACTAGCCGACCTATACAATGAGCAGTTCTTC. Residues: CASSSTGLADLYNEQFF.

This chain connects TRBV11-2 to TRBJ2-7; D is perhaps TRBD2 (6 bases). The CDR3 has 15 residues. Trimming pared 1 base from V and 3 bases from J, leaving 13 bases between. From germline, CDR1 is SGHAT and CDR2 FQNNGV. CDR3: CASSLGGVEIYEQYF. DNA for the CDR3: TGTGCCAGCAGCTTAGGGGGGGTAGAGATCTACGAGCAGTACTTC.